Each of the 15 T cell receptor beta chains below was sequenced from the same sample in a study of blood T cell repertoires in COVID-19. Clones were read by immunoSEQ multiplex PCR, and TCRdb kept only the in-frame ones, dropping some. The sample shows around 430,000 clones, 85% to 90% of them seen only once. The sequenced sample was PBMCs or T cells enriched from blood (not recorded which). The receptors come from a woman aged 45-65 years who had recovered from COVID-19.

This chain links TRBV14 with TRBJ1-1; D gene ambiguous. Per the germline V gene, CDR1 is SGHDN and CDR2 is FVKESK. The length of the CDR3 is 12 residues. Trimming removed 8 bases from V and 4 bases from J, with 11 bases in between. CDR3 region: CASSIPVTEAFF. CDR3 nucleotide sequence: TGTGCCAGCTCAATCCCGGTCACTGAAGCTTTCTTT.

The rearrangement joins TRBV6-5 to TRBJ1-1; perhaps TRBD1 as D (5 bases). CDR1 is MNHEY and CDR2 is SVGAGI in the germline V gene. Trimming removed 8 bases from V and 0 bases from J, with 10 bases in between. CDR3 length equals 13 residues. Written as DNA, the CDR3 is TGTGCCAGCCGAGCAGGGCTGAACACTGAAGCTTTCTTT. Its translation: CASRAGLNTEAFF.

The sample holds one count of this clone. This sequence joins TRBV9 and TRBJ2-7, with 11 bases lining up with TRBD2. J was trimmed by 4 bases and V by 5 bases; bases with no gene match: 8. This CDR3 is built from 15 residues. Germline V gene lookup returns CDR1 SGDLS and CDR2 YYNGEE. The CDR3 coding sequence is TGTGCCAGCAGTACTAACCTAGCGGGGGGTTACGAGCAGTACTTC. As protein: CASSTNLAGGYEQYF.

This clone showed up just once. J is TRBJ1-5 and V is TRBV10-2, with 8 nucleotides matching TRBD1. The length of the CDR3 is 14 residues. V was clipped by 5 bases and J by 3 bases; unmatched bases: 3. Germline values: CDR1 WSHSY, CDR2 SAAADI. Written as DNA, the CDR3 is TGCGCCAGCAGTTGGGGACAGGCCAATCAGCCCCAGCATTTT. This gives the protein CASSWGQANQPQHF.

CDR3 sequence (DNA): TGTGCCAGCAGCTACCTGGGAGCGAGTGTTACCGGGGAGCTGTTTTTT. It codes for CASSYLGASVTGELFF. This rearrangement joins TRBV13 to TRBJ2-2; D is perhaps TRBD2 (5 bases). Trimming cost V 4 bases and J 5 bases, with 17 bases left between them. The germline gives CDR1 PRHDT, CDR2 FYEKMQ (reference sequence). The CDR3 has 16 residues.

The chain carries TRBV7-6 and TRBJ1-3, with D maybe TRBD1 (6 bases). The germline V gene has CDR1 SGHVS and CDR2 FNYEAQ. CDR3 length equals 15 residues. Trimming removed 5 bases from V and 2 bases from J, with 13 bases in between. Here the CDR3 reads CASSDPGVTGNTIYF. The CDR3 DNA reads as TGTGCCAGCAGCGACCCAGGGGTCACTGGAAACACCATATATTTT.

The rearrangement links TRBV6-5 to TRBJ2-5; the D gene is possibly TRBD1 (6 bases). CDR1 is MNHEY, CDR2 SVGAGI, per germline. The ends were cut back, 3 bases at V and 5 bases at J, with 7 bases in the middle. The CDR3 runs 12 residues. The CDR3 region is CASSYGQETQYF. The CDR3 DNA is TGTGCCAGCAGTTATGGACAGGAGACCCAGTACTTC.

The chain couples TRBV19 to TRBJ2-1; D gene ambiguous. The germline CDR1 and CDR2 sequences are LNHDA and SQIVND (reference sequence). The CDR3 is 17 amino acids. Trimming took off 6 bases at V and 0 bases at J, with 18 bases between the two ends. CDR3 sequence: CASRQNSAEVSYNEQFF. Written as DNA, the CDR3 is TGTGCCAGTAGACAAAATTCTGCAGAAGTCTCCTACAATGAGCAGTTCTTC.

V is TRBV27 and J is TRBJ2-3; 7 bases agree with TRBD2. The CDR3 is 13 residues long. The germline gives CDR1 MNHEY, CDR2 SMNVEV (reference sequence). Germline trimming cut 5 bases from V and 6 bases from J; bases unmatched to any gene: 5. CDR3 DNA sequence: TGTGCCAGCAGTCGGACTAGTTGGGATACGCAGTATTTT. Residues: CASSRTSWDTQYF.

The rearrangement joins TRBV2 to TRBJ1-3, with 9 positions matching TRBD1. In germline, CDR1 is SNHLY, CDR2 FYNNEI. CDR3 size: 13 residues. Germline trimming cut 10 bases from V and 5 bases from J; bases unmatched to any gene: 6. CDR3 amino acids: CATKGTGRNTIYF. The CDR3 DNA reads TGTGCCACCAAGGGGACAGGGAGAAACACCATATATTTT.

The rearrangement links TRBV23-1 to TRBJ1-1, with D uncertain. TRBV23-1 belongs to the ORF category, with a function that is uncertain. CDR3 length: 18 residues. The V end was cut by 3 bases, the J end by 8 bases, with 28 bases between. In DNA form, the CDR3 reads TGCGCCAGCAGTCACCCATTGGAGGGTGAGCCTCTGGCAAGAGAAGCTTTCTTT. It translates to CASSHPLEGEPLAREAFF.

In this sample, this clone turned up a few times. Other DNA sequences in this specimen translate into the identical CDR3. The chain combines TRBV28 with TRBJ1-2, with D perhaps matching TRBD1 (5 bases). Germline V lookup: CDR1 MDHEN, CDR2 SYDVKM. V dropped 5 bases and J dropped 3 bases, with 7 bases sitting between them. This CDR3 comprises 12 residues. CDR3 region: CASSQGYYGYTF. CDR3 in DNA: TGTGCCAGCAGTCAGGGATACTATGGCTACACCTTC.

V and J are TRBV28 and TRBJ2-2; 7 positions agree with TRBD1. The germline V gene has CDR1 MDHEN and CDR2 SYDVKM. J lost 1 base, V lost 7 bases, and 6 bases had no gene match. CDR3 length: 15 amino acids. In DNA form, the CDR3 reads TGTGCCAGCAATTCGGGACAGCTGAACACCGGGGAGCTGTTTTTT. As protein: CASNSGQLNTGELFF.

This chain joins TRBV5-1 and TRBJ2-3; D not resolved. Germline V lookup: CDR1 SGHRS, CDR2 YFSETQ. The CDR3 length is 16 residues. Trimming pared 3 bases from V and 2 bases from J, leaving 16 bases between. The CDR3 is CASSSSLNSITDTQYF. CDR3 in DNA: TGCGCCAGCAGCTCTTCCCTAAACTCTATCACAGATACGCAGTATTTT.

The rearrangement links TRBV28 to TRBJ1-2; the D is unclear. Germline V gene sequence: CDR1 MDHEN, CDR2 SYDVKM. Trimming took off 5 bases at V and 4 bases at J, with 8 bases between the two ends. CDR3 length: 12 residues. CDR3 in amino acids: CASSLLSYGYTF. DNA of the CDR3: TGTGCCAGCAGTCTACTGAGCTATGGCTACACCTTC.